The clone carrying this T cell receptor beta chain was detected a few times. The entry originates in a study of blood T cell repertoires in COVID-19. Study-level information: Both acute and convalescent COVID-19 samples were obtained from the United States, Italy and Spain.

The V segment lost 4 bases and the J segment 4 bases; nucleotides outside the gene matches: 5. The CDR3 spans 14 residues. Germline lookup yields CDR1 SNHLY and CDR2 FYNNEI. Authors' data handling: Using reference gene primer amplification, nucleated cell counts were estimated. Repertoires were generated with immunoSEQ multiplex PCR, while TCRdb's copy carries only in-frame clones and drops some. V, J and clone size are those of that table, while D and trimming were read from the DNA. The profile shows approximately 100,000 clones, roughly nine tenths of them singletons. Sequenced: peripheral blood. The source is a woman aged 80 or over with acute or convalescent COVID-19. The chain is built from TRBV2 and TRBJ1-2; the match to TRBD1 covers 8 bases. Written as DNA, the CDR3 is TGTGCCAGCAGTGGACAGGGGTTTGGCTATGGCTACACCTTC. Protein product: CASSGQGFGYGYTF.